One sample yielded the 17 T cell receptor beta chains listed below, sequenced in a study of blood T cell repertoires in COVID-19. Assay: immunoSEQ multiplex PCR; the TCRdb copy retains only in-frame clones and omits some. Of approximately 270,000 clones in the sample, around 89% were seen once. The material sequenced was peripheral blood. Every receptor here comes from a man aged 30-40 years with acute or convalescent COVID-19.

The V gene is TRBV12-3 or TRBV12-4, the J gene TRBJ2-3; a weak D match, TRBD1 (5 bases). The germline V and J ends were trimmed by 7 bases and 2 bases, with 10 bases remaining between them. The CDR3 contains 13 residues. CDR3 loop: CASMKGYTDTQYF. The CDR3 DNA follows: TGTGCCAGCATGAAGGGGTACACAGATACGCAGTATTTT.

This chain links TRBV28 with TRBJ1-5, with 8 bases aligning to TRBD1. The V gene's germline CDR1 is MDHEN and CDR2 SYDVKM. The CDR3 runs to 13 residues. With V trimmed by 8 bases and J by 7 bases, 7 bases remained unmatched. The CDR3 nucleotides read TGTGCCAGCCGGACAGGGACGACGCAGCCCCAGCATTTT. Protein product: CASRTGTTQPQHF.

The genes are TRBV5-1 and TRBJ2-2; weak D call: TRBD1 (6 bases). Germline lookup yields CDR1 SGHRS and CDR2 YFSETQ. Trimming took 1 base from V and 13 from J, leaving 11 bases between them. CDR3 size: 12 residues. This CDR3 reads CASSLHTGWLFF. The CDR3 nucleotides read TGCGCCAGCAGCTTGCATACAGGGTGGCTGTTTTTT.

This chain uses TRBV3-1 (or the pseudogene TRBV3-2) with TRBJ1-2, with TRBD1 identical over 7 bases. With V trimmed by 6 bases and J by 6 bases, 10 bases remained unmatched. CDR1 and CDR2 from the germline V gene are LGHDT and YNNKEL (reference sequence). CDR3 length: 14 amino acids. CDR3 loop: CASRWDSRGDGYTF. Written as DNA, the CDR3 is TGTGCCAGCAGGTGGGACAGTAGGGGAGATGGCTACACCTTC.

The chain employs TRBV5-6 and TRBJ1-6; possible D gene TRBD1, 6 bases. This CDR3 comprises 15 residues. Germline V lookup: CDR1 SGHDT, CDR2 YYEEEE. Trimming pared 3 bases from V and 8 bases from J, leaving 15 bases between. Written as DNA, the CDR3 is TGTGCCAGCAGCTGGAACAGGGTTCGGTATTCACCCCTCCACTTT. This translates into CASSWNRVRYSPLHF.

As concerns this clone: This specimen includes other DNA sequences encoding the same CDR3. The chain is built from TRBV10-3 and TRBJ1-5, with TRBD1 matching 7 bases. CDR3 size: 13 residues. Germline CDR1 reads ENHRY; CDR2 reads SYGVKD. Losses at the gene ends were 6 bases for V and 2 bases for J; bases not matched to a gene: 1. CDR3 in DNA: TGTGCCATCAGGGGGACAGGCAATCAGCCCCAGCATTTT. Its protein is CAIRGTGNQPQHF.

This chain joins TRBV13 and TRBJ2-5; D ambiguous. CDR1 and CDR2 (germline): PRHDT, FYEKMQ (reference sequence). The germline V and J ends were trimmed by 3 bases and 5 bases, with 13 bases remaining between them. The CDR3 totals 14 residues. CDR3 DNA sequence: TGTGCCAGCAGCTTCCGAGCTTTCGGTGAGACCCAGTACTTC. This gives the protein CASSFRAFGETQYF.

In its sample, this clone was seen once. CDR3 sequence: CASSLGQGPPQFSGNTIYF. The CDR3 DNA is TGTGCCAGCAGCCTCGGACAGGGACCCCCCCAATTCTCTGGAAACACCATATATTTT. The rearrangement joins TRBV7-9 to TRBJ1-3; 8 nucleotides line up with TRBD1. V was clipped by 5 bases and J by 0 bases; unmatched bases: 15. Germline lookup yields CDR1 SEHNR and CDR2 FQNEAQ (reference sequence). This CDR3 is built from 19 residues.

The chain combines TRBV18 with TRBJ2-7; D possibly corresponds to TRBD1 (5 bases). V lost 3 bases to trimming and J lost 2 bases, with 8 bases between them. Germline lookup yields CDR1 KGHSH and CDR2 LQKENI. The CDR3 runs to 13 residues. The CDR3 reads CASSPREPYEQYF. The CDR3 region has the DNA TGTGCCAGCTCACCCAGGGAACCCTACGAGCAGTACTTC.

The rearrangement links TRBV7-9 to TRBJ1-1; D is undetermined. V lost 1 base and J lost 3, with 12 bases in between. The CDR3 sequence is 15 residues long. CDR1 and CDR2 from the germline V gene are SEHNR and FQNEAQ (reference sequence). The CDR3 reads CASSLVSGRDTEAFF. Written as DNA, the CDR3 is TGTGCCAGCAGCTTAGTCTCGGGGAGGGACACTGAAGCTTTCTTT.

The chain is built from TRBV6-6 and TRBJ1-5; the D gene is possibly TRBD1 (6 bases). V lost 8 bases and J lost 2, with 19 bases in between. The CDR3 is 16 residues long. The V gene's germline CDR1 is MNHNY and CDR2 SVGAGI (reference sequence). CDR3 sequence reads: CASGKIQGRGNQPQHF. CDR3 DNA sequence: TGTGCCAGCGGGAAGATACAGGGTCGCGGCAATCAGCCCCAGCATTTT.

This chain joins TRBV6-5 and TRBJ1-1; possibly TRBD1 for D (5 bases). Trimming removed 6 bases at V and 7 bases at J, with 6 bases between. Germline CDR1 is MNHEY and CDR2 is SVGAGI. CDR3 length: 10 amino acids. The CDR3 reads CASRGGEAFF. CDR3 bases: TGTGCCAGCAGGGGGGGTGAAGCTTTCTTT.

This chain uses TRBV5-1 with TRBJ1-2; the match to TRBD1 covers 10 bases. This CDR3 contains 14 residues. CDR1 is SGHRS, CDR2 YFSETQ, per germline. With V trimmed by 5 bases and J by 0 bases, 1 base remained unmatched. CDR3 bases: TGCGCCAGCAGGACAGGGGGCTCTAACTATGGCTACACCTTC. Translating it yields CASRTGGSNYGYTF.

This clone occurred once. The J gene is TRBJ1-5, the V gene TRBV6-5, with a possible D match to TRBD1 (5 bases). The CDR3 is 13 residues long. Trimming took 6 bases from V and 5 from J, leaving 11 bases between them. Germline values: CDR1 MNHEY, CDR2 SVGAGI. CDR3 DNA sequence: TGTGCCAGCAGAGACAGTTTCTATCAGCCCCAGCATTTT. It translates to CASRDSFYQPQHF.

This clone was observed a single time. This chain uses TRBV7-6 with TRBJ2-5; TRBD2 matches at 7 bases. Trimming removed 1 base from V and 0 bases from J; junction bases left unmatched: 2. There are 15 residues in the CDR3. Germline V lookup: CDR1 SGHVS, CDR2 FNYEAQ. Written as DNA, the CDR3 is TGTGCCAGCAGCTTAGGGGGGGGTTACCAAGAGACCCAGTACTTC. Residues: CASSLGGGYQETQYF. Looking up the rest from reference TRBV7-6 and TRBJ2-5 gives the full variable domain: GAGVSQSPRYKVTKRGQDVALRCDPISGHVSLYWYRQALGQGPEFLTYFNYEAQQDKSGLPNDRFSAERPEGSISTLTIQRTEQRDSAMYRCASSLGGGYQETQYFGPGTRLLVL.

This chain uses TRBV28 with TRBJ2-7; 10 bases agree with TRBD2. The junction had 10 bases not matched to a gene; V was cut back by 5 bases and J by 3 bases. The germline gives CDR1 MDHEN, CDR2 SYDVKM. CDR3 length equals 16 residues. CDR3 region: CASSLGPGTSVYEQYF. DNA of the CDR3: TGTGCCAGCAGTCTAGGACCCGGGACTAGCGTCTACGAGCAGTACTTC.

V usage is TRBV12-3 or TRBV12-4 and J usage is TRBJ2-3; weak D call: TRBD2 (6 bases). Between the trimmed V and J ends, which lost 6 bases and 8 bases, there was a span of 6 bases. The CDR3 is 10 amino acids. The DNA for the CDR3 is TGTGCCAGCAGGGGGGGTACGCAGTATTTT. This encodes CASRGGTQYF.